Each of the 30 T cell receptor beta chains below was sequenced from the same sample in a study of cytotoxic CD8 clonotypes in ibrutinib-treated CLL. Measured with immunoSEQ multiplex PCR; TCRdb has only the in-frame clones, and not every one. The sample holds some 98,000 clones; around four fifths are singletons and the top ten take 25% to 35%. The sample here was PBMCs, taken after 12 months of ibrutinib treatment. These TCRs come from a human donor with chronic lymphocytic leukemia.

This rearrangement joins TRBV7-8 to TRBJ2-5; 9 positions agree with TRBD1. The V and J ends lost 5 bases and 5 bases, in that order; junction bases with no gene match: 6. CDR1 is SGHVS, CDR2 FQNEAQ, per germline. CDR3 length: 14 residues. The CDR3 DNA follows: TGTGCCAGCAGCCCGGGACAGGGTAGTGAGACCCAGTACTTC. Protein sequence: CASSPGQGSETQYF.

The chain combines TRBV6-5 with TRBJ2-7, with a tentative D call TRBD1 (5 bases). This CDR3 spans 14 amino acids. The ends were cut back, 6 bases at V and 5 bases at J, with 17 bases in the middle. Germline V gene data show CDR1 as MNHEY and CDR2 as SVGAGI. The chain's CDR3 is CASRRLQGIHEQYF. The CDR3 DNA reads as TGTGCCAGCAGGCGCCTTCAGGGAATCCACGAGCAGTACTTC.

The CDR3 DNA sequence: TGTGCCTGGACCCAACAGGGGAACACCGGGGAGCTGTTTTTT. This translates into CAWTQQGNTGELFF. J is TRBJ2-2 and V is TRBV30, with a tentative D call TRBD1 (6 bases). The CDR3 contains 14 residues. V lost 4 bases to trimming and J lost 1 base, with 10 bases between them. The V gene's germline CDR1 is GTSNPN and CDR2 SVGIG (reference sequence).

This clone was observed a handful of times. The genes are TRBV6-5 and TRBJ1-5, with D maybe TRBD1 (6 bases). In germline, CDR1 is MNHEY, CDR2 SVGAGI. Trimming removed 10 bases from V and 7 bases from J, with 17 bases in between. CDR3 length: 13 amino acids. This chain's CDR3 is CATPGRGDQPQHF. In nucleotides, the CDR3 is TGTGCCACCCCAGGGAGGGGGGACCAGCCCCAGCATTTT.

The chain has TRBV2 and TRBJ1-6, with 10 bases aligning to TRBD1. The CDR3 spans 14 residues. J lost 5 bases, V lost 6 bases, and 1 base had no gene match. Per germline, CDR1 SNHLY and CDR2 FYNNEI. In nucleotides, the CDR3 is TGTGCCAGCAGGGGGACAGGGGATAATTCACCCCTCCACTTT. Encoded protein: CASRGTGDNSPLHF.

The J gene is TRBJ1-1, the V gene TRBV6-1; TRBD1 might be the D (5 bases). Trimming pared 11 bases from V and 0 bases from J, leaving 19 bases between. The CDR3 spans 15 residues. Germline V gene lookup returns CDR1 MNHNS and CDR2 SASEGT. The CDR3 region is CACVRGMGMNTEAFF. The CDR3 nucleotides read TGTGCCTGCGTGAGGGGCATGGGTATGAACACTGAAGCTTTCTTT.

The chain carries TRBV6-5 and TRBJ2-3, with 9 bases aligning to TRBD2. Germline lookup yields CDR1 MNHEY and CDR2 SVGAGI. J lost 1 base, V lost 5 bases, and 4 bases had no gene match. CDR3 length: 15 residues. The CDR3 bases are TGTGCCAGCAGTAAGGGCGGGGGGGGCACAGATACGCAGTATTTT. Protein: CASSKGGGGTDTQYF.

This chain connects TRBV19 to TRBJ1-2; D remains unclear. V dropped 11 bases and J dropped 4 bases, with 17 bases sitting between them. Germline V lookup: CDR1 LNHDA, CDR2 SQIVND (reference sequence). CDR3 size: 13 residues. The CDR3 sequence is CASSLGEGYGYTF. DNA for the CDR3: TGTGCCTCAAGTCTCGGGGAGGGCTATGGCTACACCTTC.

The chain carries TRBV7-2 and TRBJ2-1; perhaps TRBD1 as D (6 bases). CDR3 size: 14 residues. The germline gives CDR1 SGHTA, CDR2 FQGNSA. Trimming removed 6 bases at V and 1 base at J, with 10 bases between. The CDR3 DNA reads TGTGCCAGCAGAGGGGACACTTCCTACAATGAGCAGTTCTTC. It yields the protein CASRGDTSYNEQFF.

The chain joins TRBV27 to TRBJ2-1, with D possibly TRBD1 on 6 matching bases. With 3 bases removed from V and 9 bases from J, the gap between germline ends came to 15 bases. Germline loops: CDR1 MNHEY, CDR2 SMNVEV (reference sequence). The CDR3 consists of 14 residues. Written as DNA, the CDR3 is TGTGCCAGCAGTTTGGCTGGGGGCCTCGGTGAGCAGTTCTTC. Translating it yields CASSLAGGLGEQFF.

This sequence joins TRBV11-1 and TRBJ1-3; unclear D gene. Germline CDR1 SGHAT, CDR2 FQDESV (reference sequence). V lost 5 bases and J lost 2, with 13 bases in between. This CDR3 has 15 amino acids. Here the CDR3 reads CASSGKGSTGNTIYF. In DNA form, the CDR3 reads TGTGCCAGCAGCGGCAAGGGATCAACTGGAAACACCATATATTTT. Using reference TRBV11-1 and TRBJ1-3 for the parts outside the CDR3, the full variable domain is EAEVAQSPRYKITEKSQAVAFWCDPISGHATLYWYRQILGQGPELLVQFQDESVVDDSQLPKDRFSAERLKGVDSTLKIQPAELGDSAMYLCASSGKGSTGNTIYFGEGSWLTVV.

The chain carries TRBV29-1 and TRBJ2-2; D ambiguous. The germline V gene has CDR1 SQVTM and CDR2 ANQGSEA. Trimming removed 2 bases from V and 7 bases from J, with 11 bases in between. The CDR3 totals 13 residues. The CDR3 DNA follows: TGCAGCGTTGAACCCAATGGCGGCGGGGAGCTGTTTTTT. The encoded protein is CSVEPNGGGELFF.

The V call is TRBV7-2, the J call TRBJ1-2; D not certain. Germline loops: CDR1 SGHTA, CDR2 FQGNSA. This CDR3 region has 13 residues. V lost 4 bases and J 5 bases, leaving 11 bases between the germline ends. CDR3 loop: CASSSATQYGYTF. The CDR3, as DNA: TGTGCCAGCAGCTCGGCGACGCAGTATGGCTACACCTTC.

The chain couples TRBV7-2 to TRBJ2-5; D gene uncertain. V dropped 3 bases and J dropped 2 bases, with 7 bases sitting between them. The CDR3 length is 13 residues. Per germline, CDR1 SGHTA and CDR2 FQGNSA. The CDR3 nucleotides are TGTGCCAGCAGCTTTGGCACTCAAGAGACCCAGTACTTC. Residues: CASSFGTQETQYF.

A single count supports this clone. The chain carries TRBV5-4 and TRBJ2-5, with 12 bases aligning to TRBD2. This CDR3 has 17 amino acids. Germline assignment: CDR1 SGHNT and CDR2 YYREEE (reference sequence). The J segment lost 4 bases and the V segment lost 0 bases, leaving 7 bases of the junction unmatched. CDR3 nucleotide sequence: TGTGCCAGCAGCTTGGGACCTAGCGGGGGGGTTCGAGAGACCCAGTACTTC. Protein: CASSLGPSGGVRETQYF.

J is TRBJ1-4 and V is TRBV5-4, with a tentative D call TRBD1 (6 bases). CDR3 length equals 17 residues. Trimming shortened V by 4 bases and J by 0 bases, and 16 bases separated the two germline ends. CDR1 and CDR2 (germline): SGHNT, YYREEE (reference sequence). CDR3 in DNA: TGTGCCAGCAGCGGAAACAGGGAAGATTCAACTAATGAAAAACTGTTTTTT. Its protein product is CASSGNREDSTNEKLFF.

This clone has just a few counts. This chain joins TRBV30 and TRBJ1-4, with D tentatively TRBD1 (5 bases). This CDR3 contains 14 residues. V was pared by 0 bases and J by 8 bases, with 13 bases between. The germline CDR1 and CDR2 sequences are GTSNPN and SVGIG (reference sequence). The CDR3: CAWSVLQGEEKLFF. CDR3 in DNA: TGTGCCTGGAGTGTACTTCAGGGTGAGGAAAAACTGTTTTTT.

The chain employs TRBV2 and TRBJ1-1; D may be TRBD1 (5 bases). The germline V and J ends were trimmed by 5 bases and 2 bases, with 12 bases remaining between them. The CDR3 runs 14 residues. The germline V gene has CDR1 SNHLY and CDR2 FYNNEI. CDR3 nucleotide sequence: TGTGCCAGCAGTCCCTTAGGGGTAAACACTGAAGCTTTCTTT. Its translation: CASSPLGVNTEAFF.

CDR3 sequence: CASSQAPGQGAFEQYF. CDR3 in DNA: TGCGCCAGCAGCCAGGCCCCCGGGCAGGGGGCGTTTGAGCAGTACTTC. This sequence joins TRBV4-1 and TRBJ2-7; TRBD1 matches at 8 bases. This CDR3 is built from 16 residues. Germline loops: CDR1 MGHRA, CDR2 YSYEKL. Unmatched junction bases numbered 14, after V lost 3 bases and J lost 7 bases.

This clone was seen a few times. The chain carries TRBV18 and TRBJ1-4; D is uncertain. Germline V gene sequence: CDR1 KGHSH, CDR2 LQKENI. V lost 2 bases and J lost 8, with 3 bases in between. CDR3 length: 11 amino acids. In DNA, the CDR3 is TGTGCCAGCTCACCAGGGGAAAAACTGTTTTTT. Amino acid sequence: CASSPGEKLFF.

In its sample, this clone was seen once. The V and J genes are TRBV28 and TRBJ1-1, with D perhaps TRBD1 (5 bases). The CDR3 length is 14 residues. Germline V gives CDR1 MDHEN, CDR2 SYDVKM. Trimming took 6 bases from V and 1 from J, leaving 12 bases between them. CDR3 nucleotides: TGTGCCAGCAGCCCGTCACAGGAGAACACTGAAGCTTTCTTT. Translated, it gives CASSPSQENTEAFF.

V usage is TRBV7-3 and J usage is TRBJ2-5; 8 bases line up with TRBD1. V dropped 5 bases and J dropped 9; count of bases not matched to a gene: 8. This CDR3 has 13 amino acids. The germline CDR1 and CDR2 sequences are SGHTA and FQGTGA. The DNA for the CDR3 is TGTGCCAGCAGCGCGACAGGGGCTGGGGCCCAGTACTTC. Translated: CASSATGAGAQYF.

The chain employs TRBV5-6 and TRBJ2-4, with a tentative D call TRBD1 (6 bases). The CDR3 has 13 amino acids. V lost 3 bases, J lost 5 bases, and 9 bases lay in between. Looked up from germline, CDR1 is SGHDT and CDR2 is YYEEEE. The CDR3 loop reads CASSSWTENIQYF. The CDR3 DNA reads TGTGCCAGCAGCTCCTGGACAGAAAACATTCAGTACTTC. Looking up the rest from reference TRBV5-6 and TRBJ2-4 gives the full variable domain: DAGVTQSPTHLIKTRGQQVTLRCSPKSGHDTVSWYQQALGQGPQFIFQYYEEEERQRGNFPDRFSGHQFPNYSSELNVNALLLGDSALYLCASSSWTENIQYFGAGTRLSVL.

This clone was observed a handful of times. The V gene is TRBV6-5, the J gene TRBJ2-5; TRBD1 agrees at 7 bases. Germline V gene lookup returns CDR1 MNHEY and CDR2 SVGAGI. The J segment lost 5 bases and the V segment lost 6 bases, leaving 12 bases of the junction unmatched. This CDR3 spans 15 amino acids. This CDR3 reads CASSRTGATPETQYF. The CDR3 region has the DNA TGTGCCAGCAGCCGCACAGGGGCCACGCCTGAGACCCAGTACTTC.

This clone turned up a few times. The chain uses TRBV2 and TRBJ1-3; D is possibly TRBD1 (6 bases). Germline lookup yields CDR1 SNHLY and CDR2 FYNNEI. This CDR3 contains 15 residues. The ends were cut back, 2 bases at V and 2 bases at J, with 10 bases in the middle. The chain's CDR3 is CASSEQGITGNTIYF. DNA of the CDR3: TGTGCCAGCAGTGAACAGGGGATCACTGGAAACACCATATATTTT.

This clone was detected only a few times. This chain connects TRBV18 to TRBJ1-6, with no clear D. Trimming cost V 5 bases and J 6 bases, with 5 bases left between them. Germline V lookup: CDR1 KGHSH, CDR2 LQKENI. The CDR3 sequence is 12 residues long. CDR3 protein: CASSSANSPLHF. Here the CDR3 DNA reads TGTGCCAGCTCATCAGCTAATTCACCCCTCCACTTT.

This sequence joins TRBV29-1 and TRBJ2-7; 9 bases are shared with TRBD1. V shed 6 bases, J shed 7 bases, and the junction held 19 bases outside the gene matches. There are 16 residues in the CDR3. CDR1 SQVTM and CDR2 ANQGSEA come from the germline V gene. CDR3 sequence (DNA): TGCAGCGTCGAGTCACGACGGGACAGGGCCATCTCAGAGCAGTACTTC. Translation: CSVESRRDRAISEQYF.

The chain employs TRBV13 and TRBJ1-1; a possible D gene is TRBD1 (5 bases). Germline CDR1 PRHDT, CDR2 FYEKMQ (reference sequence). Between the trimmed V and J ends, which lost 3 bases and 4 bases, there was a span of 15 bases. The CDR3 contains 15 residues. The CDR3 nucleotides are TGTGCCAGCAGCTTCACGATGGGGGTGAGCACTGAAGCTTTCTTT. This encodes CASSFTMGVSTEAFF.

The CDR3 DNA is TGTGCCAGCAGTCTTTCCAACCCCGCAGTTGTAATCGGCTATGGCTACACCTTC. This codes for CASSLSNPAVVIGYGYTF. V and J are TRBV28 and TRBJ1-2; D not certain. The CDR3 consists of 18 residues. The ends were cut back, 5 bases at V and 4 bases at J, with 26 bases in the middle. The germline V gene encodes CDR1 MDHEN and CDR2 SYDVKM.

This clone has only one observation. The rearrangement links TRBV4-2 to TRBJ1-2; D is unclear. This CDR3 is 15 amino acids long. The V gene's germline CDR1 is LGHNA and CDR2 YNFKEQ. V was cut by 0 bases and J by 3 bases, with 11 bases left in between. The CDR3 sequence is CASSQDTRSYYGYTF. The CDR3 region has the DNA TGTGCCAGCAGCCAAGATACCAGGTCATACTATGGCTACACCTTC.